Sequencing of this T cell receptor (beta chain) was carried out in a study of regulatory dendritic cells for organ transplantation. The CDR3 has 13 amino acids. Deletions cut 4 bases from V and 4 bases from J, with 11 bases between. Germline assignment: CDR1 SGHRS and CDR2 YFSETQ. Data came from immunoSEQ multiplex PCR; TCRdb stores just in-frame clones and leaves some out. Of fewer than 25,000 clones listed, roughly 69% are singletons. Sample: memory CD4+ T cells from blood. As for subset: CD45RO+ memory T cells. The rearrangement uses TRBV5-1 and TRBJ1-2; the D is unclear. The clonotype comes from a human donor in good health. The CDR3 nucleotides are TGCGCCAGCAGCCCACTGAATATCTATGGCTACACCTTC. This sequence encodes CASSPLNIYGYTF.